The 29 T cell receptor beta chains below were found in one sample sequenced in a study of beta chain features in type 1 diabetes (dated by TCRdb to the late 2010s). Library prep was done by the immunoSEQ multiplex PCR assay. The High Capacity cDNA Reverse Transcription Kit was used to reverse transcribe all of the isolated RNA, meaning that expressed TCRB transcripts were what got sequenced. TCRdb retrieved this table from immuneACCESS and kept in-frame rearrangements only. Not all clones are present; in checked studies, unresolved V genes account for under half, and no reason is known for the remainder. This sample holds about 900,000 clones; 17% were observed only once. Of the sample, about 0.02% is held by the ten largest clones. The sequenced material came from naive CD4+ T cells from blood. The cell subset or site label, as the study defines it: true naive CD4+ T cells. The receptor source for this set is a woman under 30 in good health.

This clone was seen more than once but under ten times. The chain links TRBV4-1 to TRBJ2-7; weak D call: TRBD2 (6 bases). CDR3 length: 12 amino acids. The germline CDR1 and CDR2 sequences are MGHRA and YSYEKL. V was shortened by 0 bases and J by 7 bases, with 7 bases between the two germline ends. CDR3 protein: CASSQDAGEQYF. The DNA for the CDR3 is TGCGCCAGCAGCCAAGATGCGGGAGAGCAGTACTTC.

In its sample, this clone was seen a few times. The chain is built from TRBV7-9 and TRBJ2-6; D may be TRBD1 or TRBD2 (5 bases each). In germline, CDR1 is SEHNR, CDR2 FQNEAQ (reference sequence). This CDR3 has 18 amino acids. V lost 5 bases and J 0 bases, leaving 17 bases between the germline ends. Here the CDR3 reads CASSQRLGTSSGANVLTF. The CDR3 DNA sequence: TGTGCCAGCAGCCAAAGGCTTGGGACCTCCTCTGGGGCCAACGTCCTGACTTTC. Full variable domain (rest looked up from reference TRBV7-9 and TRBJ2-6): DTGVSQNPRHKITKRGQNVTFRCDPISEHNRLYWYRQTLGQGPEFLTYFQNEAQLEKSRLLSDRFSAERPKGSFSTLEIQRTEQGDSAMYLCASSQRLGTSSGANVLTFGAGSRLTVL.

The chain recombines TRBV7-9 with TRBJ2-1; no clear D. The CDR3 runs to 15 residues. The V end lost 3 bases, the J end lost 1 base, and 10 bases lay between the germline ends. Germline V gene data show CDR1 as SEHNR and CDR2 as FQNEAQ (reference sequence). DNA for the CDR3: TGTGCCAGCAGCTTTATTCCCCGATCCTACAATGAGCAGTTCTTC. This gives the protein CASSFIPRSYNEQFF.

This clone was found a few times. The rearrangement links TRBV5-4 to TRBJ2-1; D remains unclear. This CDR3 is 12 amino acids long. Germline lookup yields CDR1 SGHNT and CDR2 YYREEE (reference sequence). Trimming removed 6 bases from V and 8 bases from J, with 12 bases in between. CDR3 DNA sequence: TGTGCCAGCACCTACGGATTCCATGAGCAGTTCTTC. The encoded protein is CASTYGFHEQFF.

This clone was seen a few times. This chain uses TRBV5-4 with TRBJ2-2; possibly TRBD2 for D (5 bases). With 0 bases removed from V and 6 bases from J, the gap between germline ends came to 15 bases. Germline values: CDR1 SGHNT, CDR2 YYREEE (reference sequence). This CDR3 is built from 16 residues. CDR3 in amino acids: CASSLDPGSISGELFF. As DNA, the CDR3 is TGTGCCAGCAGCTTGGATCCGGGGTCGATCTCCGGGGAGCTGTTTTTT.

The chain couples TRBV19 to TRBJ2-2, with 8 nucleotides matching TRBD2. The CDR3 length is 16 residues. The V segment lost 3 bases and the J segment 6 bases; nucleotides outside the gene matches: 9. Germline V gene lookup returns CDR1 LNHDA and CDR2 SQIVND (reference sequence). The CDR3 here is CASSILGRGKAGELFF. In DNA form, the CDR3 reads TGTGCCAGTAGTATCCTCGGGAGGGGAAAGGCCGGGGAGCTGTTTTTT. Together with reference TRBV19 and TRBJ2-2, the CDR3 gives the full variable domain: DGGITQSPKYLFRKEGQNVTLSCEQNLNHDAMYWYRQDPGQGLRLIYYSQIVNDFQKGDIAEGYSVSREKKESFPLTVTSAQKNPTAFYLCASSILGRGKAGELFFGEGSRLTVL.

The table lists this clone with a few counts. The chain carries TRBV10-3 and TRBJ2-7; TRBD1 is a possible D gene (6 bases). Germline V gene sequence: CDR1 ENHRY, CDR2 SYGVKD. V dropped 6 bases and J dropped 0 bases, with 12 bases sitting between them. The CDR3 is made up of 14 amino acids. The CDR3: CAISGQSHSYEQYF. In DNA form, the CDR3 reads TGTGCCATCAGCGGACAGAGTCACTCCTACGAGCAGTACTTC.

The V gene is TRBV5-6, the J gene TRBJ2-3, with D hard to call. Germline V gene sequence: CDR1 SGHDT, CDR2 YYEEEE. The CDR3 is 15 amino acids. Deletions cut 0 bases from V and 4 bases from J, with 12 bases between. This CDR3 reads CASSLGWVMADTQYF. Written as DNA, the CDR3 is TGTGCCAGCAGCTTGGGTTGGGTGATGGCAGATACGCAGTATTTT.

J is TRBJ2-5 and V is TRBV28; D is possibly TRBD2 (6 bases). CDR1 MDHEN and CDR2 SYDVKM come from the germline V gene. This CDR3 has 17 amino acids. V lost 4 bases to trimming and J lost 4 bases, with 22 bases between them. The CDR3 nucleotides read TGTGCCAGCAGTTCACCCGGGACTCAGGGATTGAGAGAGACCCAGTACTTC. Translated: CASSSPGTQGLRETQYF. The full variable domain, its missing parts supplied by reference TRBV28 and TRBJ2-5, is DVKVTQSSRYLVKRTGEKVFLECVQDMDHENMFWYRQDPGLGLRLIYFSYDVKMKEKGDIPEGYSVSREKKERFSLILESASTNQTSMYLCASSSPGTQGLRETQYFGPGTRLLVL.

This sequence joins TRBV21-1 and TRBJ2-7; the table names TRBD1, a call not compared with the DNA. TRBV21-1 is shown as a pseudogene. CDR3 length: 17 residues. CDR3 sequence reads: CASSNLDRASHSYEQYF. The CDR3, as DNA: TGTGCCAGCAGCAACCTGGACAGAGCCTCGCATTCCTACGAGCAGTACTTC.

This clone was observed a handful of times. V usage is TRBV6-5 and J usage is TRBJ1-1; D ambiguous. The germline CDR1 and CDR2 sequences are MNHEY and SVGAGI. The CDR3 runs 13 residues. Trimming stripped 2 bases from V and 6 bases from J, with 10 bases between. This chain's CDR3 is CASSYTRRAEAFF. CDR3 DNA: TGTGCCAGCAGTTACACCAGGAGGGCTGAAGCTTTCTTT.

CDR3 sequence (DNA): TGTGCCAGCAGTTACGGGGACAGGGAAGATTCTGGCTACACCTTC. Protein sequence: CASSYGDREDSGYTF. The chain has TRBV6-5 and TRBJ1-2; TRBD1 matches 9 bases. Looked up from germline, CDR1 is MNHEY and CDR2 is SVGAGI. CDR3 length equals 15 residues. V shed 2 bases, J shed 7 bases, and the junction held 8 bases outside the gene matches.

Only a few counts were recorded for this clone. V is TRBV2 and J is TRBJ2-2, with no clear D. CDR3 length: 14 amino acids. V was shortened by 4 bases and J by 0 bases, with 6 bases between the two germline ends. Germline values: CDR1 SNHLY, CDR2 FYNNEI. CDR3 DNA: TGTGCCAGCAGTGGTCAGGCGAACACCGGGGAGCTGTTTTTT. As protein: CASSGQANTGELFF.

This clone has just a few counts. The chain employs TRBV28 and TRBJ1-5; 8 bases map to TRBD1. V shed 6 bases, J shed 8 bases, and the junction held 9 bases outside the gene matches. This CDR3 contains 14 residues. CDR1 is MDHEN and CDR2 is SYDVKM in the germline V gene. The CDR3 region is CASSDRTGRKPQHF. The DNA of the CDR3 is TGTGCCAGCAGCGATAGGACAGGGAGGAAGCCCCAGCATTTT.

The chain is built from TRBV20-1 and TRBJ1-1; the D is unclear. The CDR3 consists of 11 residues. Germline V gene sequence: CDR1 DFQATT, CDR2 SNEGSKA (reference sequence). V shed 5 bases and J shed 6 bases, with 10 bases lying between them. In DNA form, the CDR3 reads TGCAGTGCTGCCGGGAGGTCTGAAGCTTTCTTT. This encodes CSAAGRSEAFF.

J is TRBJ1-1 and V is TRBV5-4, with 9 bases matching TRBD1. After removal of 4 bases from V and 4 bases from J, the junction contained 11 bases not matched to a gene. Per germline, CDR1 SGHNT and CDR2 YYREEE (reference sequence). CDR3 length: 16 amino acids. The CDR3 spells CASSVQGAQSITEAFF. CDR3 bases: TGTGCCAGCAGCGTACAGGGGGCGCAAAGTATCACTGAAGCTTTCTTT.

The chain recombines TRBV10-3 with TRBJ2-5; 8 nucleotides align to TRBD1. V was pared by 11 bases and J by 1 base, with 6 bases of the junction left unmatched. CDR1 is ENHRY and CDR2 is SYGVKD in the germline V gene. The CDR3 contains 13 residues. CDR3: CAAAGTGQETQYF. The CDR3 nucleotides are TGTGCCGCCGCCGGGACAGGCCAAGAGACCCAGTACTTC.

About this clone itself: Different DNA sequences within this sample yield the same CDR3. The genes are TRBV15 and TRBJ2-6; no firm D call. The V gene's germline CDR1 is LNHNV and CDR2 YYDKDF (reference sequence). The CDR3 sequence is 16 residues long. The V gene lost 0 bases and the J gene lost 0 bases, with 6 bases spanning the gap. This chain's CDR3 is CATSRDPDSGANVLTF. For the CDR3, the DNA is TGTGCCACCAGCAGAGATCCGGACTCTGGGGCCAACGTCCTGACTTTC.

This clone was picked up a small number of times. The CDR3 DNA reads as TGTGCCAGCAGGAGCCCGGGACAGGGAAGCGAGCAGTACTTC. Amino acid sequence: CASRSPGQGSEQYF. This sequence joins TRBV7-2 and TRBJ2-7; TRBD1 agrees at 9 bases. CDR1 is SGHTA, CDR2 FQGNSA, per germline. The CDR3 runs 14 residues. The J segment lost 6 bases and the V segment lost 6 bases, leaving 9 bases of the junction unmatched.

The chain is built from TRBV28 and TRBJ2-5; no firm D call. The V end was cut by 3 bases, the J end by 3 bases, with 11 bases between. The CDR3 consists of 14 residues. CDR1 is MDHEN and CDR2 is SYDVKM in the germline V gene. The CDR3 loop is CASSFHRVEETQYF. CDR3 bases: TGTGCCAGCAGTTTTCACAGAGTCGAAGAGACCCAGTACTTC. The full variable domain, completed using reference TRBV28 and TRBJ2-5, is DVKVTQSSRYLVKRTGEKVFLECVQDMDHENMFWYRQDPGLGLRLIYFSYDVKMKEKGDIPEGYSVSREKKERFSLILESASTNQTSMYLCASSFHRVEETQYFGPGTRLLVL.

A few counts support this clone. The same CDR3 is also encoded by other DNA sequences in this sample. The genes are TRBV28 and TRBJ2-7; 11 nucleotides match TRBD2. The CDR3 is 16 residues long. Germline CDR1 is MDHEN and CDR2 is SYDVKM. The V gene end was trimmed by 1 base and the J gene end by 2 bases; junction bases not matched to a gene: 4. CDR3 nucleotide sequence: TGTGCCAGCAGTTTATTAGGGACTAGCGGTACCTACGAGCAGTACTTC. This encodes CASSLLGTSGTYEQYF.

The chain recombines TRBV18 with TRBJ2-7; TRBD1 matches at 10 bases. Germline V gene lookup returns CDR1 KGHSH and CDR2 LQKENI. V shed 4 bases, J shed 4 bases, and the junction held 4 bases outside the gene matches. The CDR3 extends over 14 amino acids. The CDR3 protein is CASSQDRGAYEQYF. CDR3 in DNA: TGTGCCAGCTCACAGGACAGGGGGGCATACGAGCAGTACTTC.

This clone was counted only a few times. This rearrangement joins TRBV29-1 to TRBJ2-7; 8 nucleotides align to TRBD1. With V trimmed by 6 bases and J by 5 bases, 24 bases remained unmatched. CDR1 and CDR2 (germline): SQVTM, ANQGSEA. This CDR3 has 18 amino acids. CDR3 sequence: CSVLGQGQVGKKVHEQYF. DNA of the CDR3: TGCAGCGTCCTCGGACAGGGACAGGTTGGGAAGAAAGTCCACGAGCAGTACTTC.

The chain is built from TRBV10-3 and TRBJ2-2; perhaps TRBD1 as D (7 bases). Between the trimmed V and J ends, which lost 0 bases and 6 bases, there was a span of 17 bases. The CDR3 is made up of 17 amino acids. The germline CDR1 and CDR2 sequences are ENHRY and SYGVKD. The CDR3 region is CAISESGQSLASGELFF. CDR3 nucleotides: TGTGCCATCAGTGAGTCGGGACAGTCCCTAGCGTCCGGGGAGCTGTTTTTT.

The chain carries TRBV10-3 and TRBJ1-3; TRBD1 is a possible D gene (5 bases). V was shortened by 10 bases and J by 1 base, with 14 bases between the two germline ends. The CDR3 has 14 amino acids. Looked up from germline, CDR1 is ENHRY and CDR2 is SYGVKD. The CDR3 sequence is CATGDRRSGNTIYF. The CDR3 region has the DNA TGTGCCACGGGAGACAGAAGATCTGGAAACACCATATATTTT.

The chain couples TRBV5-1 to TRBJ2-5; weak D call: TRBD2 (6 bases). The CDR3 runs 16 residues. Germline V gene lookup returns CDR1 SGHRS and CDR2 YFSETQ. V dropped 0 bases and J dropped 0 bases, with 12 bases sitting between them. The CDR3 DNA reads TGCGCCAGCAGCTTGGCGGCACGGGGGAACCAAGAGACCCAGTACTTC. Translating gives CASSLAARGNQETQYF.

The CDR3 region has the DNA TGTGCCACCAGTGGGCCAGGGATCCCCGGGGAGCTGTTTTTT. Translation: CATSGPGIPGELFF. The chain employs TRBV15 and TRBJ2-2; tentative D call: TRBD1 (5 bases). V dropped 6 bases and J dropped 6 bases, with 14 bases sitting between them. The CDR3 length is 14 residues. CDR1 is LNHNV and CDR2 is YYDKDF in the germline V gene (reference sequence).

V is TRBV7-2 and J is TRBJ2-3; possible D gene TRBD1, 6 bases. Trimming shortened V by 3 bases and J by 8 bases, and 15 bases separated the two germline ends. This CDR3 contains 14 residues. Per germline, CDR1 SGHTA and CDR2 FQGNSA. The CDR3 loop reads CASSLPPGVGTQYF. CDR3 sequence (DNA): TGTGCCAGCAGCTTGCCCCCAGGGGTGGGTACGCAGTATTTT.

The chain carries TRBV7-2 and TRBJ2-5; TRBD1 matches at 9 bases. V was pared by 5 bases and J by 5 bases, with 3 bases of the junction left unmatched. Germline V gene sequence: CDR1 SGHTA, CDR2 FQGNSA. The CDR3 runs 13 residues. Here the CDR3 DNA reads TGTGCCAGCAGCGCAGGACAGGGGGAGACCCAGTACTTC. This gives the protein CASSAGQGETQYF.